This entry describes one TCR beta chain. The data are from a study of technical replicates of blood from a handful of donors. Here immunoSEQ multiplex PCR was the method, and the copy in TCRdb shows in-frame clones only, minus some. The table has tens of thousands of clones, 93% seen once. The sample was T cells isolated from PBMCs. This clonotype was obtained from a human donor in good health.

CDR3 in amino acids: CASGLVLGGSNQPQHF. As DNA, the CDR3 is TGTGCTAGTGGTTTGGTACTAGGGGGAAGCAATCAGCCCCAGCATTTT. The rearrangement uses TRBV12-5 and TRBJ1-5, with D perhaps TRBD1 (6 bases). CDR3 size: 16 residues. Germline loops: CDR1 LGHNT, CDR2 FRNRAP. Trimming pared 0 bases from V and 1 base from J, leaving 10 bases between.